This T cell receptor beta chain is from a study of blood T cell repertoires in COVID-19. Across the study: T cells, B-cell-depleted T cells, or PBMCs provided the cDNA or gDNA that served as material.

Authors' analysis steps: Amplification with reference gene primers provided the estimates of nucleated cell counts. Repertoires were generated with immunoSEQ multiplex PCR, while TCRdb's copy carries only in-frame clones and drops some. D and trimming come from the DNA, and the V and J calls and clone size come from that table. Among about 69,000 clones listed, about four fifths were seen once. This CDR3 spans 12 amino acids. Trimming left V 5 bases short and J 8 bases short, with 9 bases between. The chain joins TRBV12-3 or TRBV12-4 to TRBJ2-2; D is uncertain. This receptor was taken from a man aged 50-60 years with COVID-19, enrolled during active disease. The sample consisted of peripheral blood. Here the CDR3 reads CASSRFSGELFF. The CDR3 DNA sequence: TGTGCCAGCAGTCGGTTTTCTGGGGAGCTGTTTTTT.